The rows below give T cell receptor beta chains drawn from one sample of a study of cytomegalovirus exposure and HLA in healthy donors. Generated by immunoSEQ multiplex PCR, the TCRdb table keeps only in-frame clones and is missing some. The table has some 180,000 clones, 84% seen once. The sequenced sample consisted of PBMCs. These receptors originate from a girl aged 2 to 10 in good health and CMV-seropositive. CDR3s include the opening cysteine and the closing phenylalanine or tryptophan. Fields, in order: V gene, J gene, clone size, D gene, CDR3 DNA, CDR3 protein. D genes are given only for firm matches. Clone sizes are given selectively: once, few, many, or a class where the clone is expanded.

TRBV10-1,TRBJ2-1,.,.,TGCGCCAGCGGCACGGGAGACGAGCAGTTCTTC,CASGTGDEQFF
TRBV10-1,TRBJ1-4,.,.,TGCGCCAGCAGTGATTCGGACAGACGTGAAAAACTGTTTTTT,CASSDSDRREKLFF
TRBV2,TRBJ1-2,.,.,TGTGCCAGCAGTGGGGTCGGGGGTGGCTACACCTTC,CASSGVGGGYTF
TRBV6-1,TRBJ1-1,.,TRBD1,TGTGCCAGCAGTGATAGAAGCATGGGACAGGGGAACACTGAAGCTTTCTTT,CASSDRSMGQGNTEAFF
TRBV27,TRBJ2-1,.,TRBD2,TGTGCCAGCTCAACTGGGACTAGCGGGAAGGGACTGTTCTTC,CASSTGTSGKGLFF
TRBV11-1,TRBJ2-7,once,TRBD1,TGTGCCAGCAGCTTATGGGACAGGATCTACGAGCAGTACTTC,CASSLWDRIYEQYF
TRBV7-8,TRBJ1-1,.,.,TGTGCCAGCAGCTTACAGGCGAGAGTCCTTGAAGCTTTCTTT,CASSLQARVLEAFF
TRBV6-5,TRBJ2-7,few,.,TGTGCCAGCAGTCCCTATTACGAGCAGTACTTC,CASSPYYEQYF
TRBV11-2,TRBJ2-1,.,TRBD2,TGTGCCAGCAGGGGACTGCCGGGGGGGCCCTATTATGAGCAGTTCTTC,CASRGLPGGPYYEQFF
TRBV7-2,TRBJ2-7,.,.,TGTGCCAGCAGCCCACCTCCGCTGAGCGCAGTACATTCCTACGAGCAGTACTTC,CASSPPPLSAVHSYEQYF
TRBV19,TRBJ1-5,.,TRBD1,TGTGCCAGTAGTCCGGGACAGGGCTGGAATCAGCCCCAGCATTTT,CASSPGQGWNQPQHF
TRBV19,TRBJ2-7,.,.,TGTGCCAGTAGTATGCAGTCGGGGTACGAGCAGTACTTC,CASSMQSGYEQYF
TRBV28,TRBJ2-7,.,TRBD1,TGTGCCAGCAGCACGACAGGGGATATCGACGAGCAGTACTTC,CASSTTGDIDEQYF
TRBV7-7,TRBJ2-3,.,TRBD2,TGTGCCAGCAGCCTAGGGGTAGCGGGGGGCATGAACGATACGCAGTATTTT,CASSLGVAGGMNDTQYF
TRBV15,TRBJ2-4,.,.,TGTGCCACCACCCCCCAGGGCCAAAACATTCAGTACTTC,CATTPQGQNIQYF
TRBV7-9,TRBJ1-4,.,.,TGTGCCAGCAGCGATTACCGGCCGGGTACTGAAAAACTGTTTTTT,CASSDYRPGTEKLFF
TRBV6-1,TRBJ1-5,.,TRBD1,TGTGCCAGCAGGACCCAGGGGGACAATCAGCCCCAGCATTTT,CASRTQGDNQPQHF
TRBV5-1,TRBJ2-7,.,.,TGCGCCAGCAGCTTAACAGGGTCCCCCTATGACGAGCAGTACTTC,CASSLTGSPYDEQYF
TRBV19,TRBJ1-5,once,TRBD1,TGTGCCAGTAGTATAGGGAAGGACAGGGGGCCCAATCAGCCCCAGCATTTT,CASSIGKDRGPNQPQHF
TRBV11-2,TRBJ1-1,.,.,TGTGCCAGCAGCTCCCCCTGGGTTCCAGGTACTGAAGCTTTCTTT,CASSSPWVPGTEAFF
TRBV4-1,TRBJ2-6,.,.,TGCGCCAGCAGCCAAGATGGGCGCTCTGGGGCCAACGTCCTGACTTTC,CASSQDGRSGANVLTF
TRBV4-1,TRBJ2-5,.,TRBD1,TGCGCCAGCAGCCAGAAGGGACAGGAGGGTGGAGAGACCCAGTACTTC,CASSQKGQEGGETQYF